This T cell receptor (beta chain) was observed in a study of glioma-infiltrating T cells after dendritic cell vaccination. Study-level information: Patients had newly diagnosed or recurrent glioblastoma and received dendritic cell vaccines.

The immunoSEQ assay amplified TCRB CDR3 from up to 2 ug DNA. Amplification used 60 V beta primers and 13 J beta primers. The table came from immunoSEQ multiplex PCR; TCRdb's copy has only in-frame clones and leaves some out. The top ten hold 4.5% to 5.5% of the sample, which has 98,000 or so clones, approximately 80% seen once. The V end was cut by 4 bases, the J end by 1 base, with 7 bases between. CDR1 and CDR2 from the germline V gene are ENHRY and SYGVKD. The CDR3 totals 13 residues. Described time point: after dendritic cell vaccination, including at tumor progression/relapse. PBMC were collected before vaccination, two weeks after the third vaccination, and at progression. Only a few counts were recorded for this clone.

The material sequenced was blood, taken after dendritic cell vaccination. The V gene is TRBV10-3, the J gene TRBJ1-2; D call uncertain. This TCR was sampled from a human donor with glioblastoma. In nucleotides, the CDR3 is TGTGCCATCAGTGGAGGGCTTAACTATGGCTACACCTTC. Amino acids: CAISGGLNYGYTF.